This T cell receptor (beta chain) was sequenced in a study of radiotherapy plus CTLA-4 blockade in lung cancer (dated 2018 in TCRdb). With regard to the full study: Objective responses were observed in 15% to 20% of enrolled patients, and disease control was achieved in approximately 32%. Summary of the overall study and its limitations: Early dynamic changes in blood T cell clones, together with increased serum interferon-beta after radiation, were reported as the strongest predictors of response. After treatment with radiotherapy and ipilimumab, TCR clones that came from tumors expanded in the peripheral blood.

Libraries were built with the immunoSEQ multiplex PCR assay. What TCRdb holds here is the immuneACCESS table cut down to in-frame rearrangements. Part of the clones is not present; checked against another copy, under half of the missing clones reflect an unresolved V gene, and the others are unexplained. Recorded for this sample are approximately 47,000 clones; more than 75% of them occurred a single time. The top ten clonotypes cover approximately 3.3% of the sample. Reading the germline V gene gives CDR1 SGHRS and CDR2 YFSETQ. Between the V and J ends, shortened by 4 bases and 0 bases respectively, the junction contains 15 bases. The CDR3 covers 16 residues, taking in both the cysteine and the phenylalanine. Only the CDR3 part of the read is kept: 48 bases, read in frame from the first base. As for this clone: This clone's antigen is unknown. One base away there is no much larger clone; base qualities are not given.

Focal radiation therapy combined with CTLA-4 blockade (ipilimumab) was tested in patients with chemo-refractory metastatic non-small-cell lung cancer. The input for sequencing was peripheral blood, taken from a patient treated with radiotherapy plus ipilimumab. The chain couples TRBV5-1 to TRBJ2-3; TRBD2 could be the D gene, as 6 bases match. The clonotype originates from a human donor with non-small cell lung cancer who had stable disease on radiotherapy plus ipilimumab. CDR3 reads: CASSPAAGGSTDTQYF. The sequenced DNA: TGCGCCAGCAGCCCTGCCGCAGGAGGGAGCACAGATACGCAGTATTTT.